The 26 T cell receptor beta chains listed next were all sequenced from one sample in a study of regulatory T cells in long-lasting Graves disease. Combining iRepertoire HTBI primers with Arm-PCR of CDR3 regions, the authors built TCR beta libraries. TCRdb passed the multiplex PCR reads through MiXCR, listing each CDR3 protein once. The data show fewer than 650,000 distinct CDR3 sequences, about 15% seen once. Sample time point: newly diagnosed GD, antithyroid drugs for less than 3 months. Extracted PBMC RNA gave rise to the TCR library. These data also featured in a second study, about T cells in Graves' hyperthyroidism and ophthalmopathy.

The input for sequencing was peripheral blood mononuclear cells (PBMCs), taken at new diagnosis, from a patient treated with antithyroid drugs. The receptor source for this set is a woman in her 30s with Graves disease.

This sequence joins TRBV5-1 and TRBJ1-1, with a tentative D call TRBD1 (6 bases). Trimming cost V 3 bases and J 6 bases, with 18 bases left between them. CDR1 SGHRS and CDR2 YFSETQ come from the germline V gene. The CDR3 runs to 15 residues. The CDR3 spells CASSSPTGGLPEAFF. CDR3 DNA: TGCGCCAGCAGCTCACCGACAGGAGGGTTACCTGAAGCTTTCTTT.

This clonotype has a handful of counts. Here the CDR3 DNA reads TGTGCCTGGTTAGGGGATGCCTACGAGCAGTACTTC. Its protein is CAWLGDAYEQYF. The V call is TRBV30, the J call TRBJ2-7, with D possibly being TRBD1 (5 bases). The CDR3 loop spans 12 amino acids. Trimming shortened V by 5 bases and J by 2 bases, and 10 bases separated the two germline ends. Per the germline V gene, CDR1 is GTSNPN and CDR2 is SVGIG (reference sequence).

This clonotype was counted at least ten times. The CDR3 sequence: CAITRQNADTEAFF. CDR3 nucleotides: TGTGCCATCACCCGACAAAATGCGGACACTGAAGCTTTCTTT. The V gene is TRBV10-3, the J gene TRBJ1-1; no clear D gene. V was trimmed by 7 bases and J by 3 bases, leaving 15 bases between them. Looked up from germline, CDR1 is ENHRY and CDR2 is SYGVKD. The CDR3 totals 14 residues.

This clonotype was found a few times. V gene TRBV7-2 combines with J gene TRBJ1-1; D unclear. V was trimmed by 1 base and J by 1 base, leaving 10 bases between them. This CDR3 is 15 amino acids long. Per the germline V gene, CDR1 is SGHTA and CDR2 is FQGNSA. The CDR3 DNA sequence: TGTGCCAGCAGCTTAGTTAGTTGGGGGAACACTGAAGCTTTCTTT. This gives the protein CASSLVSWGNTEAFF. Full variable domain (missing parts from reference TRBV7-2 and TRBJ1-1): GAGVSQSPSNKVTEKGKDVELRCDPISGHTALYWYRQSLGQGLEFLIYFQGNSAPDKSGLPSDRFSAERTGGSVSTLTIQRTQQEDSAVYLCASSLVSWGNTEAFFGQGTRLTVV.

This clonotype occurred a few times. The chain joins TRBV7-3 to TRBJ1-5; the match to TRBD1 covers 9 bases. This CDR3 is built from 15 residues. CDR1 is SGHTA and CDR2 is FQGTGA in the germline V gene. Germline trimming cut 7 bases from V and 6 bases from J; bases unmatched to any gene: 10. This CDR3 is CASTRDRVTTQPQHF. CDR3 DNA sequence: TGTGCCAGCACCCGGGACAGGGTGACAACTCAGCCCCAGCATTTT.

This clonotype was observed many times. The genes are TRBV3-1 and TRBJ2-5; weak D call: TRBD1 (6 bases). Trimming left V 0 bases short and J 6 bases short, with 8 bases between. There are 13 residues in the CDR3. Germline V gene sequence: CDR1 LGHDT, CDR2 YNNKEL (reference sequence). CDR3 sequence (DNA): TGTGCCAGCAGCCAAGATACAGGGAAGACCCAGTACTTC. Translation: CASSQDTGKTQYF.

This clonotype has only a few counts. This chain links TRBV14 with TRBJ2-3; 12 nucleotides line up with TRBD2. Germline V lookup: CDR1 SGHDN, CDR2 FVKESK. This CDR3 is 17 amino acids long. After removal of 1 base from V and 4 bases from J, the junction contained 6 bases not matched to a gene. CDR3 residues: CASSQGLAGGGSDTQYF. The CDR3 DNA is TGTGCCAGCAGCCAAGGCCTAGCGGGAGGGGGGTCAGATACGCAGTATTTT.

Of note for this clonotype: The junction differs from germline at one of its ends, possibly a read error. The J gene is TRBJ2-1, the V gene TRBV20-1, with 10 bases identical to TRBD2. The CDR3 is 14 amino acids. CDR1 DFQATT and CDR2 SNEGSKA come from the germline V gene (reference sequence). This chain's CDR3 is CSATGRLAGAEQSF. The DNA for the CDR3 is TGCAGTGCAACAGGACGGCTAGCGGGAGCTGAGCAGTCCTTC.

This clonotype was recorded a few times. The V call is TRBV18, the J call TRBJ2-1, with D possibly matching TRBD2 (5 bases). V was cut by 7 bases and J by 0 bases, with 10 bases left in between. This CDR3 has 14 residues. The germline gives CDR1 KGHSH, CDR2 LQKENI. The CDR3 is CASYLGSSYNEQFF. DNA for the CDR3: TGTGCCAGCTATTTGGGGAGCTCCTACAATGAGCAGTTCTTC. The full variable domain, with the rest looked up from reference TRBV18 and TRBJ2-1, is NAGVMQNPRHLVRRRGQEARLRCSPMKGHSHVYWYRQLPEEGLKFMVYLQKENIIDESGMPKERFSAEFPKEGPSILRIQQVVRGDSAAYFCASYLGSSYNEQFFGPGTRLTVL.

This clonotype was found many times. The chain combines TRBV7-9 with TRBJ1-1, with D hard to call. V was shortened by 1 base and J by 1 base, with 10 bases between the two germline ends. This CDR3 spans 15 amino acids. In germline, CDR1 is SEHNR, CDR2 FQNEAQ (reference sequence). CDR3 sequence (DNA): TGTGCCAGCAGCTTAGACGGCAGACCGAACACTGAAGCTTTCTTT. This encodes CASSLDGRPNTEAFF.

This clonotype occurred a few times. V and J are TRBV28 and TRBJ2-3; 11 bases agree with TRBD2. The CDR3 runs 17 residues. Trimming took 2 bases from V and 5 from J; bases not matched to a gene: 9. Per the germline V gene, CDR1 is MDHEN and CDR2 is SYDVKM. The CDR3: CASSLMRTSGSRDTQYF. The CDR3 coding sequence is TGTGCCAGCAGTTTAATGCGAACTAGCGGGAGTCGAGATACGCAGTATTTT.

The rearrangement links TRBV6-1 to TRBJ2-7, with 7 nucleotides matching TRBD1. CDR1 is MNHNS, CDR2 SASEGT, per germline. The CDR3 is 14 amino acids. The junction had 8 bases not matched to a gene; V was cut back by 6 bases and J by 3 bases. CDR3 sequence reads: CASRARGQSYEQYF. The CDR3, as DNA: TGTGCCAGCAGGGCGAGGGGGCAGAGCTACGAGCAGTACTTC.

This clonotype was recorded many times. V usage is TRBV6-5 and J usage is TRBJ1-1; D perhaps matches TRBD1 (5 bases). The CDR3 is made up of 16 amino acids. Trimming pared 0 bases from V and 10 bases from J, leaving 21 bases between. Germline CDR1 reads MNHEY; CDR2 reads SVGAGI. The CDR3 is CASSYSTPDLTGGAFF. CDR3 in DNA: TGTGCCAGCAGTTACTCGACACCTGACCTTACAGGCGGAGCTTTCTTT.

This clonotype occurred many times. The chain carries TRBV3-1 and TRBJ2-1; D is perhaps TRBD2 (5 bases). Trimming removed 8 bases from V and 9 bases from J, with 11 bases in between. The CDR3 runs 11 residues. CDR1 is LGHDT, CDR2 YNNKEL, per germline (reference sequence). For the CDR3, the DNA is TGTGCCAGCCGTCGAGGGTCTGAGCAGTTCTTC. Amino acid sequence: CASRRGSEQFF.

The J gene is TRBJ2-7, the V gene TRBV7-9; D possibly corresponds to TRBD2 (6 bases). V lost 3 bases and J lost 0, with 24 bases in between. The CDR3 totals 19 residues. Germline V gene data show CDR1 as SEHNR and CDR2 as FQNEAQ (reference sequence). The CDR3 DNA reads as TGTGCCAGCAGCTTCAGCTTGGGAAACCGGACTACTCGCTCCTACGAGCAGTACTTC. Its protein product is CASSFSLGNRTTRSYEQYF.

V gene TRBV28 combines with J gene TRBJ2-7; D may be TRBD2 (6 bases). Trimming removed 6 bases at V and 1 base at J, with 19 bases between. The germline gives CDR1 MDHEN, CDR2 SYDVKM. There are 16 residues in the CDR3. The CDR3 DNA follows: TGTGCCAGCAGCCAAGACGGCCGCGGAGGGTCCTACGAGCAGTACTTC. Protein: CASSQDGRGGSYEQYF.

This clonotype occurred a few times. The V call is TRBV28, the J call TRBJ2-3; TRBD2 matches 7 bases. The V and J ends lost 4 bases and 11 bases, in that order; junction bases with no gene match: 12. CDR1 and CDR2 from the germline V gene are MDHEN and SYDVKM. CDR3 length: 14 residues. The CDR3 here is CASSWDYLGSWQYF. The CDR3 DNA follows: TGTGCCAGCAGTTGGGACTATCTTGGGTCATGGCAGTATTTT.

The V and J genes are TRBV7-3 and TRBJ1-6, with TRBD1 identical over 10 bases. The CDR3 extends over 14 amino acids. Germline-derived CDR1 and CDR2 are SGHTA and FQGTGA. Unmatched junction bases numbered 5, after V lost 5 bases and J lost 10 bases. CDR3 loop: CASSRTGGESPLHF. In nucleotides, the CDR3 is TGTGCCAGCAGCCGGACAGGGGGTGAGTCACCCCTCCACTTT.

There are many counts of this clonotype. The CDR3 nucleotides read TGCAGTGCTAGTGTGAGGTTCGCCGGGACAGTGGACGTTTGGCAGTACTTC. The encoded protein is CSASVRFAGTVDVWQYF. The chain couples TRBV20-1 to TRBJ2-7, with 7 bases aligning to TRBD1. Germline lookup yields CDR1 DFQATT and CDR2 SNEGSKA (reference sequence). The CDR3 has 17 residues. Trimming took 3 bases from V and 9 from J; bases not matched to a gene: 23.

This clonotype was counted at least ten times. The rearrangement joins TRBV28 to TRBJ2-1, with 9 nucleotides matching TRBD1. CDR1 is MDHEN, CDR2 SYDVKM, per germline. The length of the CDR3 is 17 residues. J gave up 7 bases and V 5 bases, and 15 bases lay outside the gene matches. The CDR3 bases are TGTGCCAGCAGTCCTTCCCCGGGACAGGGATCGGCGAATGAGCAGTTCTTC. As protein: CASSPSPGQGSANEQFF.

This chain's CDR3 is CASQGAGELFF. The CDR3 DNA is TGTGCCAGTCAGGGGGCCGGGGAGCTGTTTTTT. This rearrangement joins TRBV19 to TRBJ2-2; TRBD1 aligns across 7 bases. Germline CDR1 is LNHDA and CDR2 is SQIVND (reference sequence). With V trimmed by 8 bases and J by 6 bases, 0 bases remained unmatched. The CDR3 contains 11 residues.

The chain joins TRBV6-5 to TRBJ1-1, with a tentative D call TRBD1 (5 bases). Germline loops: CDR1 MNHEY, CDR2 SVGAGI. The CDR3 consists of 15 residues. Trimming pared 4 bases from V and 3 bases from J, leaving 15 bases between. The CDR3 region has the DNA TGTGCCAGCAGTTTGGACCCCGGGGCTGACACTGAAGCTTTCTTT. Its protein product is CASSLDPGADTEAFF.

V gene TRBV20-1 combines with J gene TRBJ2-3; TRBD2 might be the D (5 bases). Germline V gene data show CDR1 as DFQATT and CDR2 as SNEGSKA (reference sequence). The CDR3 extends over 13 amino acids. The V gene lost 5 bases and the J gene lost 4 bases, with 13 bases spanning the gap. The CDR3 sequence is CSAVDYGPDTQYF. As DNA, the CDR3 is TGCAGTGCTGTAGACTACGGGCCAGATACGCAGTATTTT.

V usage is TRBV6-5 and J usage is TRBJ1-1; D is possibly TRBD1 (5 bases). The CDR3 is made up of 13 amino acids. V lost 0 bases to trimming and J lost 6 bases, with 8 bases between them. Germline CDR1 and CDR2: MNHEY and SVGAGI. The CDR3 DNA follows: TGTGCCAGCAGTTACTCGGGGGGAGCTGAAGCTTTCTTT. It is translated as CASSYSGGAEAFF.

The chain joins TRBV7-6 to TRBJ1-2; 9 bases align to TRBD1. Losses at the gene ends were 2 bases for V and 4 bases for J; bases not matched to a gene: 11. Germline V gene sequence: CDR1 SGHVS, CDR2 FNYEAQ. The CDR3 has 17 amino acids. For the CDR3, the DNA is TGTGCCAGCAGCTTAAGGTTGGACAGGGGTATTGGCTATGGCTACACCTTC. It specifies CASSLRLDRGIGYGYTF.

This clonotype has a count of ten or more. The chain recombines TRBV6-2 or TRBV6-3 with TRBJ1-1, with 8 bases lining up with TRBD1. This CDR3 comprises 16 residues. The germline V gene encodes CDR1 MNHEY and CDR2 SVGEGT. V dropped 4 bases and J dropped 0; count of bases not matched to a gene: 7. The chain's CDR3 is CASSFGQGQLNTEAFF. The CDR3 DNA follows: TGTGCCAGCAGTTTCGGACAGGGTCAATTGAACACTGAAGCTTTCTTT.